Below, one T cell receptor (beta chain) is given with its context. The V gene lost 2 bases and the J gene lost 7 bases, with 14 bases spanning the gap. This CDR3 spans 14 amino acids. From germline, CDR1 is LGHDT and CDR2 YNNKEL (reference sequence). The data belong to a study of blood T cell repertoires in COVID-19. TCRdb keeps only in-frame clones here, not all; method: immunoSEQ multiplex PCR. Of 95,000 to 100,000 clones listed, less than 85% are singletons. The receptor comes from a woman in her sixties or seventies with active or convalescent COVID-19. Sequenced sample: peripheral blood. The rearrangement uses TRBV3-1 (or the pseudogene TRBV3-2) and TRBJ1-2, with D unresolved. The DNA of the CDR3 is TGTGCCAGCAGCCAATCCGGGGTAGATCGTGGCTACACCTTC. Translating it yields CASSQSGVDRGYTF.